Listed here is a single TCR beta chain. The source of the sample is a study of cytomegalovirus exposure and HLA in healthy donors. This CDR3 region has 15 residues. Looked up from germline, CDR1 is MDHEN and CDR2 is SYDVKM. Trimming cost V 6 bases and J 1 base; bases outside gene matches: 9. PCR employed 60 Vbeta and 13 Jbeta primers. Original handling: Later, 65 million to 90 million unique TCR beta chains were counted in an analysis, and roughly 11 million of them were shared. Only in-frame clones appear in the TCRdb table, and some are missing; sequencing was by immunoSEQ multiplex PCR. D and trimming come from the DNA, and the V and J calls and clone size come from that table. This sample's table reports some 110,000 clones.

This chain uses TRBV28 with TRBJ2-7, with 7 bases matching TRBD1. Sequencing was carried out using PBMCs. This TCR came from a man aged 35-49 years in good health and CMV-seropositive. The CDR3 loop is CASSLQGIGSYEQYF. The CDR3 DNA follows: TGTGCCAGCAGCCTACAGGGGATCGGGTCCTACGAGCAGTACTTC.